This is a list of T cell receptor beta chains from one sample in a study of T cell responses to AZD1222 COVID-19 vaccine. Measured with immunoSEQ multiplex PCR; TCRdb has only the in-frame clones, and not every one. The sample shows about 94,000 clones, roughly 89% of them seen only once. The sample was peripheral blood, taken on day 0 of AZD1222 vaccination. All receptors come from an adult in good health. Both conserved end residues are part of each CDR3.

J: TRBJ2-3; V: TRBV14; CDR3: CASSRQTISTDTQYF
J: TRBJ2-2; V: TRBV9; CDR3: CASSVRGGGELFF
J: TRBJ1-2; V: TRBV5-4; CDR3: CASSRGGGDYGYTF
J: TRBJ1-2; V: TRBV27; CDR3: CASSLEGHIIDGYTF
J: TRBJ2-5; V: TRBV7-2; CDR3: CASSFRAAGEETQYF
J: TRBJ2-3; V: TRBV7-8; CDR3: CASSSVGRGRGTDTQYF
J: TRBJ2-4; V: TRBV4-3; CDR3: CASSQVYSEQAKNIQYF
J: TRBJ2-2; V: TRBV7-9; CDR3: CASSYPWGTGELFF
J: TRBJ1-1; V: TRBV5-1; CDR3: CASSGQQGIDTEAFF
J: TRBJ2-3; V: TRBV2; CDR3: CASSWAPQGLGVTDTQYF
J: TRBJ1-5; V: TRBV7-9; CDR3: CASSPLPGGSNQPQHF
J: TRBJ1-6; V: TRBV27; CDR3: CASCRGGDNSPLHF
J: TRBJ1-1; V: TRBV30; CDR3: CAWGDPYTEAFF
J: TRBJ1-1; V: TRBV5-6; CDR3: CASSYRGAEAFF
J: TRBJ2-7; V: TRBV30; CDR3: CAWKKGGSEQYF
J: TRBJ2-7; V: TRBV28; CDR3: CASSKSGLAATYEQYF
J: TRBJ1-6; V: TRBV6-5; CDR3: CASSSIQGNSPLHF
J: TRBJ1-4; V: TRBV5-5; CDR3: CASSLGTGVGTNEKLFF
J: TRBJ1-5; V: TRBV5-6; CDR3: CASSLRGSNQPQHF
J: TRBJ1-2; V: TRBV7-7; CDR3: CASSLASGRGRNNYGYTF
J: TRBJ2-3; V: TRBV4-1; CDR3: CASSQEFASSGTDTQYF
J: TRBJ2-4; V: TRBV4-3; CDR3: CASSQQTGRGKNIQYF
J: TRBJ1-2; V: TRBV11-2; CDR3: CASSLSRQGGYTF
J: TRBJ1-1; V: TRBV6-2/TRBV6-3; CDR3: CASSYGLHRNTEAFF
J: TRBJ1-2; V: TRBV6-5; CDR3: CASKTGGAGLNGYTF
J: TRBJ2-1; V: TRBV27; CDR3: CASRDRSSYNEQFF
J: TRBJ2-3; V: TRBV5-4; CDR3: CASSHGGAGDTQYF
J: TRBJ2-5; V: TRBV6-4; CDR3: CASSDSRPHGTGGSETQYF
J: TRBJ2-1; V: TRBV7-2; CDR3: CASSLDGLSNNEQFF
J: TRBJ1-6; V: TRBV2; CDR3: CASSDPGARSYNSPLHF
J: TRBJ2-5; V: TRBV4-1; CDR3: CASSREGTAETQYF
J: TRBJ2-1; V: TRBV6-1; CDR3: CATARDLYYNEQFF